One sample yielded the 27 T cell receptor beta chains listed below, sequenced in a study of T cell responses to AZD1222 COVID-19 vaccine. The table came from immunoSEQ multiplex PCR; TCRdb's copy has only in-frame clones and leaves some out. Here the sample spans roughly 140,000 clones, 88% being singletons. The material was peripheral blood, obtained after recovery from COVID-19. The receptors here all came from an adult who had recovered from COVID-19.

This clone occurred once. The V and J genes are TRBV5-1 and TRBJ1-1, with 7 bases lining up with TRBD1. Looked up from germline, CDR1 is SGHRS and CDR2 is YFSETQ. The CDR3 has 13 residues. J was trimmed by 5 bases and V by 3 bases; bases with no gene match: 4. This CDR3 reads CASSYTGETEAFF. CDR3 DNA sequence: TGCGCCAGCAGCTACACAGGGGAAACTGAAGCTTTCTTT. Combining the CDR3 with reference TRBV5-1 and TRBJ1-1 gives the whole variable domain KAGVTQTPRYLIKTRGQQVTLSCSPISGHRSVSWYQQTPGQGLQFLFEYFSETQRNKGNFPGRFSGRQFSNSRSEMNVSTLELGDSALYLCASSYTGETEAFFGQGTRLTVV.

The rearrangement links TRBV6-5 to TRBJ1-1; tentatively, D is TRBD1 (6 bases). Germline V CDR1 and CDR2: MNHEY, SVGAGI. V dropped 8 bases and J dropped 4 bases, with 14 bases sitting between them. The CDR3 is made up of 13 amino acids. The CDR3 spells CASGLQGRTEAFF. DNA for the CDR3: TGTGCCAGCGGCCTACAGGGACGCACTGAAGCTTTCTTT.

This chain connects TRBV6-5 to TRBJ1-6, with TRBD1 matching over 9 bases. V lost 6 bases, J lost 9 bases, and 6 bases stayed unmatched. The germline V gene has CDR1 MNHEY and CDR2 SVGAGI. This CDR3 region has 14 residues. The CDR3 spells CASSWTGARSPLHF. As DNA, the CDR3 is TGTGCCAGCAGCTGGACAGGGGCCCGTTCACCCCTCCACTTT.

This clone was seen once. The CDR3 is CASSRNNEQFF. Written as DNA, the CDR3 is TGTGCCAGCAGCCGAAACAATGAGCAGTTCTTC. This rearrangement joins TRBV7-9 to TRBJ2-1; no clear D gene. The CDR3 runs to 11 residues. V was pared by 5 bases and J by 5 bases, with 4 bases between. The germline V gene has CDR1 SEHNR and CDR2 FQNEAQ (reference sequence).

The chain uses TRBV29-1 and TRBJ1-1; a possible D gene is TRBD1 (5 bases). CDR1 and CDR2 from the germline V gene are SQVTM and ANQGSEA. Trimming took off 4 bases at V and 4 bases at J, with 16 bases between the two ends. This CDR3 region has 14 residues. CDR3 in amino acids: CSVGLSAGGTEAFF. CDR3 in DNA: TGCAGCGTTGGATTGTCCGCCGGGGGCACTGAAGCTTTCTTT.

This clone showed up just a few times. The J gene is TRBJ1-2, the V gene TRBV6-2 or TRBV6-3; D is undetermined. The germline gives CDR1 MNHEY, CDR2 SVGEGT. The CDR3 totals 15 residues. Trimming cost V 0 bases and J 8 bases, with 16 bases left between them. CDR3 region: CASSYSIAGRNGYTF. CDR3 nucleotides: TGTGCCAGCAGTTACTCGATTGCAGGTAGAAACGGCTACACCTTC.

The chain is built from TRBV18 and TRBJ1-1, with D possibly TRBD1 on 5 matching bases. This CDR3 is built from 17 residues. CDR1 and CDR2 from the germline V gene are KGHSH and LQKENI. The V end was cut by 0 bases, the J end by 0 bases, with 14 bases between. The CDR3 sequence: CASSPPIRAVMNTEAFF. The CDR3 bases are TGTGCCAGCTCACCACCGATCAGGGCGGTTATGAACACTGAAGCTTTCTTT.

This chain joins TRBV6-5 and TRBJ2-7; TRBD1 might be the D (6 bases). With 6 bases removed from V and 3 bases from J, the gap between germline ends came to 15 bases. The CDR3 is 14 amino acids. The germline CDR1 and CDR2 sequences are MNHEY and SVGAGI. The CDR3 protein is CASSPTGTIYEQYF. CDR3 nucleotide sequence: TGTGCCAGCAGCCCCACAGGGACCATCTACGAGCAGTACTTC.

The genes are TRBV29-1 and TRBJ2-2; possible D gene TRBD2, 5 bases. V was trimmed by 6 bases and J by 0 bases, leaving 14 bases between them. The CDR3 is 15 amino acids. The V gene's germline CDR1 is SQVTM and CDR2 ANQGSEA. The CDR3 sequence: CSVAVTAANTGELFF. CDR3 bases: TGCAGCGTCGCAGTCACAGCGGCGAACACCGGGGAGCTGTTTTTT.

The chain combines TRBV5-1 with TRBJ1-2, with D possibly being TRBD1 (5 bases). Germline V gene data show CDR1 as SGHRS and CDR2 as YFSETQ. This CDR3 comprises 15 residues. The V and J ends lost 3 bases and 0 bases respectively, with 12 bases between them. The CDR3 is CASSYGTLANYGYTF. The DNA for the CDR3 is TGCGCCAGCAGCTACGGGACCCTAGCTAACTATGGCTACACCTTC.

The chain is built from TRBV7-2 and TRBJ2-5; D is perhaps TRBD2 (6 bases). Germline CDR1 and CDR2: SGHTA and FQGNSA. Trimming removed 0 bases at V and 2 bases at J, with 7 bases between. The CDR3 runs 14 residues. In DNA, the CDR3 is TGTGCCAGCAGCTTAGCGGGGGGACAAGAGACCCAGTACTTC. Amino acids: CASSLAGGQETQYF.

This rearrangement joins TRBV5-1 to TRBJ2-1; D may be TRBD2 (6 bases). With 3 bases removed from V and 6 bases from J, the gap between germline ends came to 10 bases. Per germline, CDR1 SGHRS and CDR2 YFSETQ. This CDR3 contains 13 residues. The chain's CDR3 is CASSSTSLNEQFF. CDR3 coding DNA: TGCGCCAGCAGCTCTACTAGCCTCAATGAGCAGTTCTTC.

The CDR3 DNA reads as TGTGCCAGCAGTTTTTCGGGTTACCATCAGCCCCAGCATTTT. Its protein is CASSFSGYHQPQHF. The V call is TRBV6-2 or TRBV6-3, the J call TRBJ1-5; D is unclear. Germline V gene sequence: CDR1 MNHEY, CDR2 SVGEGT. V was pared by 4 bases and J by 5 bases, with 12 bases between. The length of the CDR3 is 14 residues.

The chain recombines TRBV7-8 with TRBJ1-1; D is unresolved. This CDR3 comprises 12 residues. Germline loops: CDR1 SGHVS, CDR2 FQNEAQ. The V gene lost 7 bases and the J gene lost 7 bases, with 13 bases spanning the gap. This CDR3 is CASKSRSGEAFF. The CDR3 bases are TGTGCCAGCAAAAGCAGGTCTGGTGAAGCTTTCTTT. Together with reference TRBV7-8 and TRBJ1-1, the CDR3 gives the full variable domain: GAGVSQSPRYKVAKRGQDVALRCDPISGHVSLFWYQQALGQGPEFLTYFQNEAQLDKSGLPSDRFFAERPEGSVSTLKIQRTQQEDSAVYLCASKSRSGEAFFGQGTRLTVV.

The chain employs TRBV24-1 and TRBJ2-3; no reliable D call. This CDR3 is 12 amino acids long. V shed 4 bases and J shed 0 bases, with 1 base lying between them. Germline V CDR1 and CDR2: KGHDR, SFDVKD. In nucleotides, the CDR3 is TGTGCCACCAGTGAGAGCACAGATACGCAGTATTTT. Protein: CATSESTDTQYF.

In this sample, this clone turned up many times. The V gene is TRBV19, the J gene TRBJ1-5; D call uncertain. With 3 bases removed from V and 5 bases from J, the gap between germline ends came to 8 bases. From germline, CDR1 is LNHDA and CDR2 SQIVND (reference sequence). The CDR3 loop spans 13 amino acids. For the CDR3, the DNA is TGTGCCAGTAGTATGGGTAGGGATCAGCCCCAGCATTTT. Translated, it gives CASSMGRDQPQHF.

The V call is TRBV6-2 or TRBV6-3, the J call TRBJ2-1; D not resolved. The germline gives CDR1 MNHEY, CDR2 SVGEGT. The CDR3 is 13 residues long. The V end was cut by 4 bases, the J end by 1 base, with 5 bases between. CDR3 sequence: CASSSSSYNEQFF. As DNA, the CDR3 is TGTGCCAGCAGTTCCTCTTCCTACAATGAGCAGTTCTTC.

This rearrangement joins TRBV6-2 or TRBV6-3 to TRBJ1-2; no definite D call. CDR3 length equals 12 residues. Germline V gives CDR1 MNHEY, CDR2 SVGEGT. With 2 bases removed from V and 8 bases from J, the gap between germline ends came to 9 bases. The CDR3 protein is CASSYPAVGYTF. In nucleotides, the CDR3 is TGTGCCAGCAGTTACCCGGCGGTGGGCTACACCTTC.

The V gene is TRBV27, the J gene TRBJ2-7; 13 bases align to TRBD2. V lost 4 bases, J lost 2 bases, and 5 bases stayed unmatched. CDR1 is MNHEY, CDR2 SMNVEV, per germline (reference sequence). The CDR3 consists of 16 residues. The DNA of the CDR3 is TGTGCCAGCAGTTCGCCGGGACTAGCGGGGACCTACGAGCAGTACTTC. Translating it yields CASSSPGLAGTYEQYF.

CDR3 in DNA: TGTGCCAGCAGCGCCACCCAGCAAGAGTTCAATGAGCAGTTCTTC. Amino acids: CASSATQQEFNEQFF. The chain employs TRBV9 and TRBJ2-1; D ambiguous. Looked up from germline, CDR1 is SGDLS and CDR2 is YYNGEE. The CDR3 is 15 amino acids. The V end lost 3 bases, the J end lost 6 bases, and 16 bases lay between the germline ends.

V gene TRBV27 combines with J gene TRBJ1-6, with 8 bases aligning to TRBD1. Germline V CDR1 and CDR2: MNHEY, SMNVEV (reference sequence). CDR3 length: 15 residues. V lost 9 bases to trimming and J lost 6 bases; unmatched junction nucleotides: 10. CDR3 bases: TGTGCCAGTAGGGACAGGATAGTCGGTAATTCACCCCTCCACTTT. It is translated as CASRDRIVGNSPLHF.

The chain carries TRBV7-3 and TRBJ1-6; tentatively, D is TRBD1 (5 bases). Germline CDR1 is SGHTA and CDR2 is FQGTGA. V was trimmed by 3 bases and J by 8 bases, leaving 11 bases between them. The length of the CDR3 is 14 residues. The DNA of the CDR3 is TGTGCCAGCAGCTTCTCAGGGAGGGATTCACCCCTCCACTTT. Protein sequence: CASSFSGRDSPLHF.

Here the CDR3 DNA reads TGTGCCAGCAGCTTACATGGGGGACCCTCGGGCAGTCAGCCCCAGCATTTT. The encoded protein is CASSLHGGPSGSQPQHF. The chain joins TRBV11-2 to TRBJ1-5; possible D gene TRBD1, 5 bases. V was clipped by 2 bases and J by 6 bases, with 20 bases between them. CDR3 length: 17 residues. The germline V gene has CDR1 SGHAT and CDR2 FQNNGV.

The chain combines TRBV5-1 with TRBJ1-1, with D maybe TRBD1 (5 bases). The CDR3 loop spans 14 amino acids. Trimming pared 2 bases from V and 1 base from J, leaving 9 bases between. Germline V gene lookup returns CDR1 SGHRS and CDR2 YFSETQ. The CDR3 bases are TGCGCCAGCAGCTTCGCAGGGAGGAACACTGAAGCTTTCTTT. Its protein is CASSFAGRNTEAFF.

The rearrangement joins TRBV5-6 to TRBJ1-5; 8 nucleotides match TRBD1. The junction had 6 bases not matched to a gene; V was cut back by 3 bases and J by 4 bases. Looked up from germline, CDR1 is SGHDT and CDR2 is YYEEEE. The CDR3 is 15 amino acids. The CDR3 DNA sequence: TGTGCCAGCAGCTCTTTAACAGGGGGGAATCAGCCCCAGCATTTT. Translated, it gives CASSSLTGGNQPQHF.

The V gene is TRBV28, the J gene TRBJ2-5; 8 bases agree with TRBD1. Unmatched junction bases numbered 12, after V lost 5 bases and J lost 7 bases. The CDR3 covers 15 residues. Germline loops: CDR1 MDHEN, CDR2 SYDVKM. The CDR3 here is CASSPGAGGLATQYF. As DNA, the CDR3 is TGTGCCAGCAGTCCCGGGGCAGGGGGCTTGGCGACCCAGTACTTC.

The chain couples TRBV29-1 to TRBJ2-1; 10 bases fit TRBD1. V lost 8 bases to trimming and J lost 2 bases; unmatched junction nucleotides: 9. The V gene's germline CDR1 is SQVTM and CDR2 ANQGSEA. The CDR3 is 15 residues long. The CDR3 protein is CSSKDRGGPYNEQFF. DNA for the CDR3: TGCAGCTCTAAGGACAGGGGGGGCCCCTACAATGAGCAGTTCTTC.